One sample yielded the 29 T cell receptor beta chains listed below, sequenced in a study of circulating tumor DNA in untreated peripheral T-cell lymphoma. Assay: immunoSEQ multiplex PCR; the TCRdb copy retains only in-frame clones and omits some. The table shows approximately 10,000 clones, with about 75% occurring only once. Sequencing was performed on tumor tissue. The receptors stem from a human donor with peripheral T-cell lymphoma.

This clone was seen a handful of times. The chain employs TRBV19 and TRBJ2-7; D perhaps matches TRBD1 (6 bases). The V and J ends lost 2 bases and 6 bases respectively, with 14 bases between them. The CDR3 is made up of 14 amino acids. CDR1 LNHDA and CDR2 SQIVND come from the germline V gene (reference sequence). As DNA, the CDR3 is TGTGCCAGTAGTATAACCTCCAGGGGAACCGAGCAGTACTTC. Translation gives CASSITSRGTEQYF. The entire variable domain, with the rest obtained from reference TRBV19 and TRBJ2-7, is as follows: DGGITQSPKYLFRKEGQNVTLSCEQNLNHDAMYWYRQDPGQGLRLIYYSQIVNDFQKGDIAEGYSVSREKKESFPLTVTSAQKNPTAFYLCASSITSRGTEQYFGPGTRLTVT.

This sequence joins TRBV10-2 and TRBJ2-5; no definite D call. Germline values: CDR1 WSHSY, CDR2 SAAADI. The CDR3 is 12 residues long. Trimming stripped 3 bases from V and 5 bases from J, with 7 bases between. Here the CDR3 reads CASSDAGETQYF. The CDR3 bases are TGCGCCAGCAGTGATGCCGGGGAGACCCAGTACTTC.

This sequence joins TRBV28 and TRBJ2-1; D remains unclear. The CDR3 is made up of 15 amino acids. The germline V gene has CDR1 MDHEN and CDR2 SYDVKM. V gave up 3 bases and J gave up 0 bases, with 9 bases separating them. The CDR3 protein is CASSLDESSYNEQFF. In DNA form, the CDR3 reads TGTGCCAGCAGTTTGGACGAGAGCTCCTACAATGAGCAGTTCTTC.

This rearrangement joins TRBV1 to TRBJ1-2. TRBV1 is described as a pseudogene. The CDR3 loop spans 14 amino acids. The chain's CDR3 is CASSQADQRNGYTF. The DNA for the CDR3 is TGCGCCAGCAGCCAAGCTGACCAGAGAAATGGCTACACCTTC.

The chain joins TRBV28 to TRBJ2-5; 13 bases agree with TRBD2. V was pared by 6 bases and J by 5 bases, with 12 bases of the junction left unmatched. This CDR3 comprises 17 residues. Germline-derived CDR1 and CDR2 are MDHEN and SYDVKM. CDR3 region: CASRLPGTSGVRETQYF. DNA of the CDR3: TGTGCCAGCAGGCTACCAGGGACTAGCGGGGTTCGTGAGACCCAGTACTTC.

The gene calls are TRBV14 and TRBJ2-2, with TRBD2 matching over 8 bases. V lost 1 base, J lost 1 base, and 11 bases stayed unmatched. Germline values: CDR1 SGHDN, CDR2 FVKESK. The CDR3 contains 19 residues. CDR3 residues: CASSQVFSGDPGNTGELFF. The CDR3 nucleotides read TGTGCCAGCAGCCAAGTTTTTAGCGGGGACCCGGGGAACACCGGGGAGCTGTTTTTT.

The chain is built from TRBV6-7 and TRBJ1-6; D possibly corresponds to TRBD1 (5 bases). TRBV6-7 is annotated as an ORF whose role is uncertain. V lost 10 bases and J lost 8, with 18 bases in between. The CDR3 length is 14 residues. DNA for the CDR3: TGTGCCACCCTACGGGGCAGGGCGGATTCACCCCTCCACTTT. It is translated as CATLRGRADSPLHF.

The gene calls are TRBV19 and TRBJ1-6, with D unresolved. The CDR3 spans 14 residues. With 3 bases removed from V and 3 bases from J, the gap between germline ends came to 6 bases. Germline V gene lookup returns CDR1 LNHDA and CDR2 SQIVND (reference sequence). CDR3 residues: CASSMLFYNSPLHF. Written as DNA, the CDR3 is TGTGCCAGTAGTATGCTTTTCTATAATTCACCCCTCCACTTT.

The V gene is TRBV19, the J gene TRBJ2-5; D may be TRBD1 or TRBD2 (5 bases each). V lost 4 bases and J 3 bases, leaving 12 bases between the germline ends. Looked up from germline, CDR1 is LNHDA and CDR2 is SQIVND (reference sequence). The CDR3 has 14 residues. CDR3: CASSTGIGEETQYF. Here the CDR3 DNA reads TGTGCCAGTAGTACCGGGATAGGGGAAGAGACCCAGTACTTC.

CDR3 bases: TGCGCCAGCAGCCACGGTCAGGACAGGGTGAGTCAGACCCAGCATTTT. Amino acids: CASSHGQDRVSQTQHF. V and J are TRBV1 and TRBJ1-5; the table's D call of TRBD1 was not tested on the DNA. TRBV1 is a pseudogene segment. The CDR3 is 16 amino acids.

V is TRBV11-3 and J is TRBJ2-3; D may correspond to TRBD1 or TRBD2 (6 bases each). The V gene's germline CDR1 is SGHNT and CDR2 YENEEA. V lost 6 bases and J 0 bases, leaving 22 bases between the germline ends. The CDR3 has 18 amino acids. The CDR3 region is CASRGGLARGSSTDTQYF. CDR3 nucleotides: TGTGCCAGCAGAGGGGGGTTAGCGAGGGGATCTAGCACAGATACGCAGTATTTT.

This clone was counted a single time. This sequence joins TRBV6-8 and TRBJ1-5; D ambiguous. Germline CDR1 MNHGY, CDR2 SAAAGT. The V and J ends lost 4 bases and 5 bases respectively, with 9 bases between them. This CDR3 region has 13 residues. CDR3 region: CASSSGRDQPQHF. DNA of the CDR3: TGTGCCAGCAGTTCCGGGCGCGATCAGCCCCAGCATTTT.

Sample share makes this clone medium-sized. The chain links TRBV10-2 to TRBJ1-3; D remains ambiguous. Trimming removed 7 bases at V and 4 bases at J, with 14 bases between. The CDR3 is 14 amino acids. Germline-derived CDR1 and CDR2 are WSHSY and SAAADI. The CDR3 spells CASTPDVSGNTIYF. In nucleotides, the CDR3 is TGCGCCAGCACCCCCGACGTGTCAGGAAACACCATATATTTT.

The chain has TRBV15 and TRBJ1-6; unclear D gene. The V and J ends lost 3 bases and 8 bases respectively, with 11 bases between them. The CDR3 spans 14 residues. CDR1 and CDR2 (germline): LNHNV, YYDKDF (reference sequence). CDR3 sequence reads: CATSRVFRDSPLHF. CDR3 nucleotides: TGTGCCACCAGCAGGGTCTTTCGGGATTCACCCCTCCACTTT.

This clone showed up just once. This sequence joins TRBV11-3 and TRBJ1-5, with D perhaps matching TRBD1 (5 bases). The CDR3 length is 15 residues. The V gene lost 0 bases and the J gene lost 4 bases, with 10 bases spanning the gap. Germline CDR1 is SGHNT and CDR2 is YENEEA. Here the CDR3 DNA reads TGTGCCAGCAGCTTAGAGGGGGGTTTTAATCAGCCCCAGCATTTT. It yields the protein CASSLEGGFNQPQHF.

V usage is TRBV11-3 and J usage is TRBJ2-7; maybe TRBD1 (6 bases). The CDR3 has 14 residues. CDR1 and CDR2 from the germline V gene are SGHNT and YENEEA. The germline V and J ends were trimmed by 4 bases and 3 bases, with 13 bases remaining between them. The CDR3 spells CASSSPRDNYEQYF. CDR3 nucleotide sequence: TGTGCCAGCAGCTCACCCCGGGACAACTACGAGCAGTACTTC.

Only a few counts were recorded for this clone. The chain employs TRBV6-8 and TRBJ1-1; D call uncertain. Deletions cut 6 bases from V and 6 bases from J, with 11 bases between. The CDR3 is 12 amino acids. Looked up from germline, CDR1 is MNHGY and CDR2 is SAAAGT. CDR3 sequence: CASRVGRSEAFF. CDR3 nucleotides: TGTGCCAGCAGGGTAGGACGTTCTGAAGCTTTCTTT.

The V call is TRBV28, the J call TRBJ1-2; TRBD1 is a possible D gene (5 bases). Germline V gene lookup returns CDR1 MDHEN and CDR2 SYDVKM. The CDR3 runs to 14 residues. V lost 9 bases and J 5 bases, leaving 19 bases between the germline ends. CDR3 in amino acids: CASKPGGTPYGYTF. The CDR3 DNA reads TGTGCCAGTAAACCCGGGGGGACCCCTTATGGCTACACCTTC.

The rearrangement joins TRBV11-3 to TRBJ2-7, with D unclear. Germline V gives CDR1 SGHNT, CDR2 YENEEA. Trimming removed 3 bases from V and 1 base from J, with 10 bases in between. This CDR3 is built from 14 residues. CDR3 nucleotide sequence: TGTGCCAGCAGCTTGGGCACACGATCCTACGAGCAGTACTTC. It translates to CASSLGTRSYEQYF.

J is TRBJ2-5 and V is TRBV19, with 8 bases that match TRBD1. J gave up 4 bases and V 5 bases, and 15 bases lay outside the gene matches. Germline assignment: CDR1 LNHDA and CDR2 SQIVND (reference sequence). This CDR3 comprises 17 residues. The CDR3 region is CASSSLFVQGAGETQYF. The CDR3 nucleotides read TGTGCCAGTAGTTCCCTATTCGTTCAGGGGGCGGGAGAGACCCAGTACTTC.

V usage is TRBV5-1 and J usage is TRBJ1-1; no clear D gene. This CDR3 comprises 14 residues. The germline V gene encodes CDR1 SGHRS and CDR2 YFSETQ. Trimming removed 0 bases at V and 0 bases at J, with 6 bases between. The chain's CDR3 is CASSLGEMNTEAFF. CDR3 DNA: TGCGCCAGCAGCTTGGGTGAAATGAACACTGAAGCTTTCTTT. Full variable domain (remainder filled in from reference TRBV5-1 and TRBJ1-1): KAGVTQTPRYLIKTRGQQVTLSCSPISGHRSVSWYQQTPGQGLQFLFEYFSETQRNKGNFPGRFSGRQFSNSRSEMNVSTLELGDSALYLCASSLGEMNTEAFFGQGTRLTVV.

The chain carries TRBV11-3 and TRBJ2-1; possible D gene TRBD2, 6 bases. V was cut by 3 bases and J by 4 bases, with 10 bases left in between. The CDR3 runs to 14 residues. Germline CDR1 reads SGHNT; CDR2 reads YENEEA. CDR3 region: CASSLTGVYNEQFF. CDR3 nucleotide sequence: TGTGCCAGCAGCTTGACGGGGGTTTACAATGAGCAGTTCTTC.

The rearrangement joins TRBV11-3 to TRBJ2-1; a possible D gene is TRBD2 (6 bases). The CDR3 runs 14 residues. Germline V gives CDR1 SGHNT, CDR2 YENEEA. Trimming stripped 4 bases from V and 4 bases from J, with 11 bases between. CDR3 coding DNA: TGTGCCAGCAGCTCAGTGGGGGGTTACAATGAGCAGTTCTTC. Protein sequence: CASSSVGGYNEQFF.

This clone has only one observation. The V gene is TRBV28, the J gene TRBJ1-3, with D perhaps TRBD1 (5 bases). The CDR3 has 13 residues. CDR1 and CDR2 from the germline V gene are MDHEN and SYDVKM. With 7 bases removed from V and 4 bases from J, the gap between germline ends came to 11 bases. The chain's CDR3 is CASIPRQGNTIYF. The CDR3 nucleotides are TGTGCCAGCATTCCCCGACAGGGAAACACCATATATTTT.

The CDR3 protein is CASSSGQGARGYTF. The CDR3 DNA reads as TGTGCCAGCTCATCAGGACAGGGGGCAAGGGGCTACACCTTC. The chain employs TRBV18 and TRBJ1-2; 11 bases match TRBD1. From germline, CDR1 is KGHSH and CDR2 LQKENI. V was clipped by 5 bases and J by 8 bases; unmatched bases: 7. This CDR3 spans 14 amino acids.

J is TRBJ2-3 and V is TRBV6-8, with 10 bases matching TRBD2. The CDR3 is 14 residues long. CDR1 and CDR2 (germline): MNHGY, SAAAGT. J lost 0 bases, V lost 8 bases, and 2 bases had no gene match. The CDR3 sequence: CASGLAESTDTQYF. CDR3 sequence (DNA): TGTGCCAGCGGACTAGCGGAGAGCACAGATACGCAGTATTTT.

The chain joins TRBV11-3 to TRBJ1-4, with D maybe TRBD1 (6 bases). The V gene lost 5 bases and the J gene lost 4 bases, with 11 bases spanning the gap. CDR1 and CDR2 from the germline V gene are SGHNT and YENEEA. The CDR3 runs to 14 residues. The CDR3 DNA reads as TGTGCCAGCAGCCTGGGGGCCAGTAATGAAAAACTGTTTTTT. It is translated as CASSLGASNEKLFF.

J is TRBJ2-3 and V is TRBV19, with 11 bases that match TRBD2. V gave up 4 bases and J gave up 4 bases; unmatched junction bases: 7. Germline V gene sequence: CDR1 LNHDA, CDR2 SQIVND (reference sequence). This CDR3 comprises 16 residues. The DNA of the CDR3 is TGTGCCAGTAGTACCCGACTAGCGGGGTGGGCAGATACGCAGTATTTT. Its translation is CASSTRLAGWADTQYF.

This clone was picked up a small number of times. The chain couples TRBV11-3 to TRBJ1-2, with 7 bases lining up with TRBD1. The CDR3 sequence is 14 residues long. V shed 5 bases and J 2 bases; nucleotides not matched to a gene: 5. Germline assignment: CDR1 SGHNT and CDR2 YENEEA. This CDR3 reads CASSVPGQNYGYTF. CDR3 DNA: TGTGCCAGCAGCGTGCCGGGACAGAACTATGGCTACACCTTC.